Here is one T cell receptor (beta chain) with its context. The antigen is undetermined. This CDR3 region has 12 residues. Germline-derived CDR1 and CDR2 are ENHRY and SYGVKD. The ends were cut back, 4 bases at V and 6 bases at J, with 7 bases in the middle. This entry comes from a study of cytomegalovirus exposure and HLA in healthy donors. Study results and caveats: Rates of TCR association differed by HLA locus in a later analysis, with DRB1 highest and HLA-C lowest. Sequencing artifact likely explains a cluster of highly shared sequence variants.

Both 60 Vbeta primers and 13 Jbeta primers went into the PCR. The data were produced by immunoSEQ multiplex PCR, yet TCRdb's version contains in-frame clones alone and is incomplete. The sample has more than 130,000 clones, 78% seen once; the top ten hold about 2.8%. This sequence originates from a male donor in good health and CMV-seronegative. The V call is TRBV10-3, the J call TRBJ2-1; unclear D gene. The sequenced sample consisted of PBMCs. The CDR3 DNA sequence: TGTGCCATCAGTGGAGTTACCAATGAGCAGTTCTTC. Translation: CAISGVTNEQFF.